The 21 T cell receptor beta chains listed next were all sequenced from one sample in a study of neurological immune-mediated disorders. Each CDR3 protein gets one entry after TCRdb re-called the 5' RACE reads with MiXCR. The sample includes roughly 60,000 distinct CDR3 sequences, roughly 4% of them seen just once. The sample taken for sequencing was PBMCs. Receptors originate from a woman in her forties or fifties with multiple sclerosis.

Many counts were recorded for this clonotype. V is TRBV7-9 and J is TRBJ1-1; D ambiguous. The CDR3 sequence is 17 residues long. CDR1 and CDR2 (germline): SEHNR, FQNEAQ (reference sequence). V was trimmed by 5 bases and J by 3 bases, leaving 22 bases between them. The CDR3 protein is CASSPRLGSEGYTEAFF. CDR3 in DNA: TGTGCCAGCAGCCCACGCTTGGGGTCAGAGGGATACACTGAAGCTTTCTTT.

This clonotype has a count of ten or more. The chain recombines TRBV12-5 with TRBJ2-5; 8 positions agree with TRBD1. Trimming took 2 bases from V and 13 from J; bases not matched to a gene: 6. CDR1 and CDR2 (germline): LGHNT, FRNRAP. This CDR3 spans 12 amino acids. This CDR3 reads CASGLPPGGLYF. The CDR3 DNA follows: TGTGCTAGTGGTTTGCCACCAGGGGGCTTGTACTTC.

The table lists this clonotype with many counts. The chain has TRBV4-2 and TRBJ2-7; a possible D gene is TRBD2 (6 bases). V lost 2 bases and J 3 bases, leaving 11 bases between the germline ends. Per the germline V gene, CDR1 is LGHNA and CDR2 is YNFKEQ. The CDR3 totals 14 residues. The CDR3 region has the DNA TGTGCCAGCAGCCAAACTCAGGGAGGCTACGAGCAGTACTTC. It is translated as CASSQTQGGYEQYF.

This clonotype was seen many times. The rearrangement joins TRBV20-1 to TRBJ2-5; TRBD2 matches at 13 bases. Trimming removed 4 bases from V and 3 bases from J; junction bases left unmatched: 8. Germline lookup yields CDR1 DFQATT and CDR2 SNEGSKA (reference sequence). CDR3 length: 16 amino acids. Here the CDR3 DNA reads TGCAGTGCTAAACCCCCGGGACTAGCGGGAAAAGAGACCCAGTACTTC. This sequence encodes CSAKPPGLAGKETQYF.

This clonotype was picked up many times. V usage is TRBV6-6 and J usage is TRBJ1-4; D possibly corresponds to TRBD1 (6 bases). This CDR3 region has 15 residues. Deletions cut 4 bases from V and 3 bases from J, with 12 bases between. Germline V gene lookup returns CDR1 MNHNY and CDR2 SVGAGI (reference sequence). The CDR3 spells CASSLNRAPNEKLFF. Written as DNA, the CDR3 is TGTGCCAGCAGTTTGAACAGGGCCCCTAATGAAAAACTGTTTTTT.

By sample share, this clonotype is large. The gene calls are TRBV7-8 and TRBJ1-1; TRBD1 agrees at 7 bases. This CDR3 spans 14 amino acids. CDR1 and CDR2 from the germline V gene are SGHVS and FQNEAQ. After removal of 5 bases from V and 0 bases from J, the junction contained 3 bases not matched to a gene. CDR3 DNA sequence: TGTGCCAGCAGCCGGACAGGCATGAACACTGAAGCTTTCTTT. It yields the protein CASSRTGMNTEAFF.

This chain links TRBV6-2 or TRBV6-3 with TRBJ2-1, with 12 bases fitting TRBD2. Germline V gene sequence: CDR1 MNHEY, CDR2 SVGEGT. The trim removed 5 bases at V and 2 bases at J, leaving 7 bases unmatched. The CDR3 consists of 17 residues. CDR3 sequence (DNA): TGTGCCAGCAGTGACCCCCTAGCGGGAGGGACCTACAATGAGCAGTTCTTC. Protein product: CASSDPLAGGTYNEQFF.

This clonotype was observed at least ten times. The CDR3: CATSRDPGDEQYF. CDR3 DNA sequence: TGTGCCACCAGCAGAGACCCAGGGGACGAGCAGTACTTC. The V call is TRBV15, the J call TRBJ2-7, with TRBD1 as a possible D gene (6 bases). The CDR3 has 13 residues. V shed 0 bases and J shed 5 bases, with 8 bases lying between them. Per germline, CDR1 LNHNV and CDR2 YYDKDF (reference sequence). Based on the CDR3 plus reference TRBV15 and TRBJ2-7, the full variable domain is DAMVIQNPRYQVTQFGKPVTLSCSQTLNHNVMYWYQQKSSQAPKLLFHYYDKDFNNEADTPDNFQSRRPNTSFCFLDIRSPGLGDTAMYLCATSRDPGDEQYFGPGTRLTVT.

At least ten counts were recorded for this clonotype. The chain joins TRBV29-1 to TRBJ2-5; either TRBD1 or TRBD2 may fit D (5 bases each). The germline V gene encodes CDR1 SQVTM and CDR2 ANQGSEA. The V end was cut by 1 base, the J end by 0 bases, with 18 bases between. The CDR3 consists of 17 residues. In DNA, the CDR3 is TGCAGCGTTGAAGGCTCGGGGCAGCCGCGGTACCAAGAGACCCAGTACTTC. As protein: CSVEGSGQPRYQETQYF.

In its sample, this clonotype is medium-sized. The chain uses TRBV7-2 and TRBJ2-7; possible D gene TRBD2, 5 bases. Per germline, CDR1 SGHTA and CDR2 FQGNSA. The CDR3 loop spans 16 amino acids. The V and J ends lost 5 bases and 7 bases respectively, with 24 bases between them. The CDR3: CASSPNPPLAGGEQYF. Here the CDR3 DNA reads TGTGCCAGCAGCCCGAACCCTCCGCTAGCTGGTGGGGAGCAGTACTTC.

This clonotype has a count of ten or more. The J gene is TRBJ2-1, the V gene TRBV6-2 or TRBV6-3; tentatively, D is TRBD2 (7 bases). V lost 0 bases and J lost 16, with 16 bases in between. Germline V lookup: CDR1 MNHEY, CDR2 SVGEGT. The length of the CDR3 is 13 residues. The CDR3: CASSYSTGGRNFF. CDR3 DNA sequence: TGTGCCAGCAGTTACTCGACAGGCGGGAGAAATTTCTTC.

Many counts were recorded for this clonotype. J is TRBJ2-1 and V is TRBV18, with D perhaps matching TRBD2 (6 bases). Trimming took off 5 bases at V and 0 bases at J, with 17 bases between the two ends. The germline CDR1 and CDR2 sequences are KGHSH and LQKENI. The CDR3 runs 17 residues. CDR3 residues: CASSLVGRESSYNEQFF. The CDR3, as DNA: TGTGCCAGCTCATTGGTCGGGCGGGAAAGCTCCTACAATGAGCAGTTCTTC. The whole variable domain, remainder taken from reference TRBV18 and TRBJ2-1, is NAGVMQNPRHLVRRRGQEARLRCSPMKGHSHVYWYRQLPEEGLKFMVYLQKENIIDESGMPKERFSAEFPKEGPSILRIQQVVRGDSAAYFCASSLVGRESSYNEQFFGPGTRLTVL.

This clonotype was detected ten times or more. V usage is TRBV6-5 and J usage is TRBJ2-7; weak D call: TRBD1 (5 bases). Trimming shortened V by 1 base and J by 3 bases, and 10 bases separated the two germline ends. The length of the CDR3 is 14 residues. Germline V gene sequence: CDR1 MNHEY, CDR2 SVGAGI. CDR3 amino acids: CASSYLGTGYEQYF. CDR3 DNA: TGTGCCAGCAGTTACTTGGGTACAGGCTACGAGCAGTACTTC.

In this sample, this clonotype turned up many times. The chain uses TRBV20-1 and TRBJ2-7, with TRBD2 identical over 11 bases. CDR1 DFQATT and CDR2 SNEGSKA come from the germline V gene (reference sequence). V shed 5 bases, J shed 7 bases, and the junction held 7 bases outside the gene matches. CDR3 length: 13 residues. CDR3 amino acids: CSALLAGATEQYF. As DNA, the CDR3 is TGCAGTGCTTTACTAGCGGGAGCGACGGAGCAGTACTTC.

A few counts support this clonotype. This sequence joins TRBV6-6 and TRBJ2-1; TRBD2 aligns across 14 bases. The trim removed 6 bases at V and 8 bases at J, leaving 6 bases unmatched. CDR3 length equals 15 residues. Germline V CDR1 and CDR2: MNHNY, SVGAGI (reference sequence). The CDR3 region is CASRAGTSGRDEQFF. CDR3 bases: TGTGCCAGCAGGGCCGGGACTAGCGGGAGAGATGAGCAGTTCTTC.

In its sample, this clonotype was seen many times. The chain uses TRBV7-8 and TRBJ2-2; 10 bases map to TRBD1. Germline CDR1 reads SGHVS; CDR2 reads FQNEAQ. V trimming: 2 bases; J trimming: 6 bases; junction bases outside the gene matches: 12. CDR3 length equals 18 residues. For the CDR3, the DNA is TGTGCCAGCAGCTTAAGGCTTCCGGGACAGGGGAGGTCCGGGGAGCTGTTTTTT. It specifies CASSLRLPGQGRSGELFF.

The CDR3 bases are TGTGCCAGTAGTATAGTTGGCAGGGGGAAAACTAGCGGGAGGAGCTCCTACAATGAGCAGTTCTTC. The encoded protein is CASSIVGRGKTSGRSSYNEQFF. The V call is TRBV19, the J call TRBJ2-1; 12 nucleotides align to TRBD2. This CDR3 region has 22 residues. The germline gives CDR1 LNHDA, CDR2 SQIVND (reference sequence). Trimming at V came to 1 base and at J to 0 bases, leaving 16 bases not matched to a gene. Full variable domain (rest looked up from reference TRBV19 and TRBJ2-1): DGGITQSPKYLFRKEGQNVTLSCEQNLNHDAMYWYRQDPGQGLRLIYYSQIVNDFQKGDIAEGYSVSREKKESFPLTVTSAQKNPTAFYLCASSIVGRGKTSGRSSYNEQFFGPGTRLTVL.

In the case of this clonotype: Since a much larger clone is just one base distant, this may be a read error. The CDR3 DNA follows: TGTGCCAGCAGCTTAACCATGGGGAGGGTTGAAGCTTTCTTT. Translation: CASSLTMGRVEAFF. This chain joins TRBV7-3 and TRBJ1-1, with D unclear. Between the trimmed V and J ends, which lost 0 bases and 7 bases, there was a span of 12 bases. CDR1 is SGHTA and CDR2 is FQGTGA in the germline V gene. The CDR3 spans 14 residues.

The rearrangement joins TRBV5-1 to TRBJ2-2, with 8 positions matching TRBD2. Per germline, CDR1 SGHRS and CDR2 YFSETQ. The V and J ends lost 4 bases and 0 bases, in that order; junction bases with no gene match: 5. The CDR3 extends over 16 amino acids. The CDR3 region has the DNA TGCGCCAGCAGCCAGAGCGGGAGTACGAACACCGGGGAGCTGTTTTTT. Amino acid sequence: CASSQSGSTNTGELFF.

This clonotype was picked up many times. The CDR3 protein is CASDRGQGTYNEQFF. CDR3 bases: TGTGCCAGCGATCGAGGACAGGGAACTTACAATGAGCAGTTCTTC. The gene calls are TRBV11-2 and TRBJ2-1, with TRBD1 identical over 8 bases. Germline V lookup: CDR1 SGHAT, CDR2 FQNNGV. This CDR3 comprises 15 residues. The V segment lost 8 bases and the J segment 4 bases; nucleotides outside the gene matches: 10.

This clonotype was observed a handful of times. Relative to the germline gene, one junction end is altered; a read error may explain this. The V and J genes are TRBV6-2 or TRBV6-3 and TRBJ1-5; 11 bases fit TRBD1. Germline-derived CDR1 and CDR2 are MNHEY and SVGEGT. The CDR3 has 16 amino acids. DNA for the CDR3: TGTGCCAGCAGTTTCTGGACAGGGGGCTACAATCAGCCCCAGAATTTT. Translated: CASSFWTGGYNQPQNF.